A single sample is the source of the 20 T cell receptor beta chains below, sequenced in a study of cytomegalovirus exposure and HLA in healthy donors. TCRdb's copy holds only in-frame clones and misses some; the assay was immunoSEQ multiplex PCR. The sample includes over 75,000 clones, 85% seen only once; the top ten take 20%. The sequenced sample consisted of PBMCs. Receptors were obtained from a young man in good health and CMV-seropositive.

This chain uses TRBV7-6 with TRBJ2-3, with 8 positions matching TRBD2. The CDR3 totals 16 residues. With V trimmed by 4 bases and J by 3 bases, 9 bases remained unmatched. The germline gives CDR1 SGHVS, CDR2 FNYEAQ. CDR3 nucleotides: TGTGCCAGCAGCTCCCGGGGGGGAGGGACAACAGATACGCAGTATTTT. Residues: CASSSRGGGTTDTQYF.

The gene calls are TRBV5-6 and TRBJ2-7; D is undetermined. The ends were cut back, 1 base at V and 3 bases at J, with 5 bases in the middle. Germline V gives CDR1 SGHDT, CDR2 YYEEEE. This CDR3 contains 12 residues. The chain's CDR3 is CASSLRDYEQYV. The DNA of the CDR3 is TGTGCCAGCAGCTTGCGCGACTACGAGCAGTACGTC.

CDR3 loop: CASSLWEGETQYF. The CDR3 DNA reads as TGTGCCAGCAGTTTATGGGAGGGAGAGACCCAGTACTTC. The chain is built from TRBV27 and TRBJ2-5; 7 nucleotides line up with TRBD2. In germline, CDR1 is MNHEY, CDR2 SMNVEV (reference sequence). The CDR3 loop spans 13 amino acids. The trim removed 1 base at V and 4 bases at J, leaving 0 bases unmatched.

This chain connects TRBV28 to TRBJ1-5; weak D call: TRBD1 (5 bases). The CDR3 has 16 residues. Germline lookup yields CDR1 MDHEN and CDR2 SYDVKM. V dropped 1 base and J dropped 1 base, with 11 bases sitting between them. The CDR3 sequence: CASSLSGNKSNQPQHF. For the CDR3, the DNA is TGTGCCAGCAGTTTATCAGGGAATAAAAGCAATCAGCCCCAGCATTTT.

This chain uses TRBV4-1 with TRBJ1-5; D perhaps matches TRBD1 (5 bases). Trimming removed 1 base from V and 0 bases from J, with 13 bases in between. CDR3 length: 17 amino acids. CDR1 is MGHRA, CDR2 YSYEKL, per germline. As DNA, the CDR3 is TGCGCCAGCAGCCAAGTGATACAGGCGTATAGCAATCAGCCCCAGCATTTT. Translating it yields CASSQVIQAYSNQPQHF.

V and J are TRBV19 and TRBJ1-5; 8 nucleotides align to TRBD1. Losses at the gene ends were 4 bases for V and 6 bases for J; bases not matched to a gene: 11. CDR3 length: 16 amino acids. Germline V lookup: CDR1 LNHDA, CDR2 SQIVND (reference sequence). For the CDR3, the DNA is TGTGCCAGTAGTAACTACGGACAGGGACGAGGTCAGCCCCAGCATTTT. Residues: CASSNYGQGRGQPQHF. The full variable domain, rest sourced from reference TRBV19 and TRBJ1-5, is DGGITQSPKYLFRKEGQNVTLSCEQNLNHDAMYWYRQDPGQGLRLIYYSQIVNDFQKGDIAEGYSVSREKKESFPLTVTSAQKNPTAFYLCASSNYGQGRGQPQHFGDGTRLSIL.

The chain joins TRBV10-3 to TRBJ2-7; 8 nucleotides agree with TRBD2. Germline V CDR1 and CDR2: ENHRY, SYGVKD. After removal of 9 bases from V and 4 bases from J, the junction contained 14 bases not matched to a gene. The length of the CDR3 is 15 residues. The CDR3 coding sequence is TGTGCCATGTCCCCTCGGGAGGGCCGATCTTACGAGCAGTACTTC. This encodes CAMSPREGRSYEQYF.

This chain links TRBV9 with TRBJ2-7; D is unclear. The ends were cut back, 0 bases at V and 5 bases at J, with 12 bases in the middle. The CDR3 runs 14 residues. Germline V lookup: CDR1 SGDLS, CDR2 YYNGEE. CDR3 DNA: TGTGCCAGCAGCGTAGGGTGGGCAGACGACGAGCAGTACGTC. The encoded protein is CASSVGWADDEQYV.

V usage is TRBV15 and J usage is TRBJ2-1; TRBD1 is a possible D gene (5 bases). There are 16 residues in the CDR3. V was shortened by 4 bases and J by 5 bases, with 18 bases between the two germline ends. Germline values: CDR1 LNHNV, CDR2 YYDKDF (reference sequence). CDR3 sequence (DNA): TGTGCCACCAGCACGGAACTGATGGGGCCGGACAATGAGCAGTTCTTC. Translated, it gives CATSTELMGPDNEQFF.

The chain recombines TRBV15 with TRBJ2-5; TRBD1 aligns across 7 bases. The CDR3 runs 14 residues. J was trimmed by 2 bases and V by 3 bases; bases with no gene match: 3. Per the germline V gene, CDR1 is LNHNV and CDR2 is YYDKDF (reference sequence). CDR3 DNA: TGTGCCACCAGCAGGCCGGGACAGCAAGAGACCCAGTACTTC. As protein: CATSRPGQQETQYF.

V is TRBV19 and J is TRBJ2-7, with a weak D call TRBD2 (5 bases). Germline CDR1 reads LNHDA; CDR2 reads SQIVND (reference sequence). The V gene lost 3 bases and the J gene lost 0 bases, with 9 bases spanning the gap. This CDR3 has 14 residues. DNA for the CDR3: TGTGCCAGTAGTATGAACAGCGGCTCCTACGAGCAGTACTTC. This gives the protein CASSMNSGSYEQYF.

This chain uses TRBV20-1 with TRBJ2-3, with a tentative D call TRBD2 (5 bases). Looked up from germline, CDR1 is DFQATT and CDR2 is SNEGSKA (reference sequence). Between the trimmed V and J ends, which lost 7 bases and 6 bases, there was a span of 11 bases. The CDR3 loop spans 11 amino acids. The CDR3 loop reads CSGLAMDTQYF. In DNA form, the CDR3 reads TGCAGTGGGCTAGCAATGGATACGCAGTATTTT.

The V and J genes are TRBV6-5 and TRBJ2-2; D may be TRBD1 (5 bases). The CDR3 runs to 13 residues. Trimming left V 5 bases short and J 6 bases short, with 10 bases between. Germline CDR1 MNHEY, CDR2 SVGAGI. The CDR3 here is CASSPQGSGELFF. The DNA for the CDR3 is TGTGCCAGCAGTCCCCAGGGTTCCGGGGAGCTGTTTTTT.

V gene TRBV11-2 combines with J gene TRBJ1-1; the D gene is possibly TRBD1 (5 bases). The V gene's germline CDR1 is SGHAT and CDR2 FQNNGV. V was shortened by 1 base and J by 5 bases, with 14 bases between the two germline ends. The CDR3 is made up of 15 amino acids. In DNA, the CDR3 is TGTGCCAGCAGCTTAGCTTCAGGGAAAAATACTGAAGCTTTCTTT. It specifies CASSLASGKNTEAFF.

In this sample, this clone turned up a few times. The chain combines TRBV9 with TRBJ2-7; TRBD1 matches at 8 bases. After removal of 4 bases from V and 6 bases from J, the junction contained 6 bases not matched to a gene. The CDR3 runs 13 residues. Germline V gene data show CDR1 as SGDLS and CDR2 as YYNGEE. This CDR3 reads CASSSQGAGEQYF. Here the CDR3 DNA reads TGTGCCAGCAGCTCGCAGGGGGCTGGCGAGCAGTACTTC.

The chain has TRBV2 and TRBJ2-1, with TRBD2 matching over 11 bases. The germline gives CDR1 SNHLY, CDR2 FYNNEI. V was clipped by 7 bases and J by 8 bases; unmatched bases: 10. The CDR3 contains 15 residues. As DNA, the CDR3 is TGTGCCAGCACCGAACTAGCGGGAGTCGGGGATGAGCAGTTCTTC. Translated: CASTELAGVGDEQFF.

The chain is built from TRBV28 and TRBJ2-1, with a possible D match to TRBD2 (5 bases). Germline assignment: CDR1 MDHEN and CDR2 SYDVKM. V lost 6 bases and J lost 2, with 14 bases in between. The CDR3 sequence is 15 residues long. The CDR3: CASSVGLTPYNEQFF. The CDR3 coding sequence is TGTGCCAGCAGCGTCGGACTGACCCCCTACAATGAGCAGTTCTTC.

DNA for the CDR3: TGCGCCAGCAGCCAGTTGGGACTAGCGGGAGCGAGGTCCTACGAGCAGTACTTC. The encoded protein is CASSQLGLAGARSYEQYF. The chain links TRBV4-1 to TRBJ2-7, with TRBD2 matching 14 bases. Germline CDR1 MGHRA, CDR2 YSYEKL. With 3 bases clipped from V and 1 base from J, the junction kept 8 bases outside the gene matches. The CDR3 is made up of 18 amino acids.

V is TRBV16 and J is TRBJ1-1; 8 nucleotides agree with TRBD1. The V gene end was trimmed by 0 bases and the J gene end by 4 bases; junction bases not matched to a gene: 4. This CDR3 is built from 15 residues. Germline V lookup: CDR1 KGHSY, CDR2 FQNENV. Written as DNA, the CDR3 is TGTGCCAGCAGCCAATCAGGACAGGGTATCACTGAAGCTTTCTTT. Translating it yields CASSQSGQGITEAFF.

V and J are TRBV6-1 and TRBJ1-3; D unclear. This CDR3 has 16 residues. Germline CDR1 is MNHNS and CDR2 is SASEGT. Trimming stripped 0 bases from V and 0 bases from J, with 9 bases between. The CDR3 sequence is CASSEALRVSGNTIYF. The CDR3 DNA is TGTGCCAGCAGTGAAGCGCTTCGAGTCTCTGGAAACACCATATATTTT.